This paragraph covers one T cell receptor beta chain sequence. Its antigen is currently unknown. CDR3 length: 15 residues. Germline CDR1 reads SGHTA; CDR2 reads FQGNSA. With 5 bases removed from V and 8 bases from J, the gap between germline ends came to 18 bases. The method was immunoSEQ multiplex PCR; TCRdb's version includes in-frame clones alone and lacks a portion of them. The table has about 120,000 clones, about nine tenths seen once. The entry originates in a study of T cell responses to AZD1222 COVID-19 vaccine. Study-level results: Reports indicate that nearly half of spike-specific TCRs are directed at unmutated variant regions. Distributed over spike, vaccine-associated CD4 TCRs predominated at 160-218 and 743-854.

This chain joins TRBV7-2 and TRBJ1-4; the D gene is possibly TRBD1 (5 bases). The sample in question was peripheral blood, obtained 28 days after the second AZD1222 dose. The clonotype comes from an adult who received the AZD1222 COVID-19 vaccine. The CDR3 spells CASSGGRGFREKLFF. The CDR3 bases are TGTGCCAGCAGCGGGGGTCGGGGGTTCCGGGAAAAACTGTTTTTT.